This TCR beta chain stems from a study of control samples from healthy donors and cancer patients. The CDR3 is 14 amino acids. V lost 5 bases and J lost 4, with 14 bases in between. CDR1 is SGHAT, CDR2 FQNNGV, per germline. Generated by immunoSEQ multiplex PCR, the TCRdb table keeps only in-frame clones and is missing some. This table has roughly 400,000 clones, around 90% appearing once. This TCR was sampled from a man aged 40-49 years with head and neck cancer. The V gene is TRBV11-2, the J gene TRBJ1-2; a possible D gene is TRBD1 (6 bases). Sequencing input: PBMCs. This chain's CDR3 is CASSLGGLGYGYTF. The CDR3 DNA reads as TGTGCCAGCAGCCTAGGGGGGTTGGGCTATGGCTACACCTTC.